This T cell receptor (beta chain) was sequenced in a study of blood T cell repertoires in COVID-19 (dated by TCRdb to 2018 to 2021). Looking at the study overall: Samples covering the acute and convalescent phases of COVID-19 were provided by collaborators in the United States, Italy and Spain. The material from the prospective study consisted of cDNA or gDNA derived from T cells, B-cell-depleted T cells, or PBMCs. Deeply sampled blood TCRbeta repertoires from subjects exposed to, actively infected with, or recovered from COVID-19 were included in the dataset. The repertoires were released in a freely available public database intended as a resource for research on the immune response to SARS-CoV-2. The samples were drawn from two sources: the first 160 participants of the ongoing ImmuneRACE study, and 950 to 1,500 subjects contributed by 6 global collaborators. The sample metadata nearly always contained a de-identified subject ID, COVID-19 status, age in years and sex. Where available, HLA class I and class II types were obtained from metadata supplied by the sample provider rather than from assay-based typing.

Overall study outcomes, separate from this receptor: The amount of clinical and demographic metadata varied by source and participant and was provided uncurated.

The immunoSEQ Assay, a bias-controlled multiplex PCR, was used to amplify TCRbeta CDR3 regions from genomic DNA. Per the original workflow: Within the assay, amplification of reference gene primers was used to estimate how many nucleated cells each sample contained. Sequence reads were collapsed and filtered to measure the absolute abundance of every unique TCRbeta CDR3 rearrangement. For each sample, productive Simpson clonality was calculated by taking the square root of Simpson's diversity index across productive rearrangements. The source is immuneACCESS, and TCRdb retained only in-frame sequences with V and J called. Part of the clones is not carried over; for the studies checked, unresolved V genes explain less than half of this, and the remainder is unexplained. D and trimming were read from the DNA, whereas the V and J calls and clone size are those reported in that table. Here the sample has about 59,000 clones; about 72% occur a single time. The ten top clones hold around 12% of the sample.

Whole blood was collected in K2EDTA tubes by collaborating institutions according to the institutions' own protocols. Collaborator samples were shipped for TCRbeta analysis as frozen whole blood, isolated PBMCs, or DNA extracted from either sample type. The germline V gene supplies CDR1 MNHEY and CDR2 SVGAGI. V is reduced by 6 bases and J by 3 bases, leaving a spacing of 17 bases between them. The CDR3 runs 15 residues from the cysteine to the phenylalanine. CDR3 DNA is the only sequence kept; it has 45 bases, read in frame from the first base. Regarding this clone: Its antigen is unknown. Base quality data are lacking; no much larger clone is found one base away.

This TCR was sampled from a man at least 80 years old with acute or convalescent COVID-19. Recombination joined TRBV6-5 with TRBJ1-2; the D gene is perhaps TRBD1, on 6 matching bases. The specimen was peripheral blood. The nucleotide sequence reads TGTGCCAGCAGCAGAGGGGGGGTTGAGGACTATGGCTACACCTTC. Translated, it reads CASSRGGVEDYGYTF.